The next 25 T cell receptor beta chains were all read from a single sample in a study of shared clonotypes between healthy human individuals. Sequencing was performed with immunoSEQ multiplex PCR; in TCRdb, only in-frame clones are kept and a portion is missing. Among 950,000 to 1,100,000 clones listed, about 76% were seen once. The sequenced sample was memory CD4+ T cells sorted from blood. Subset of the sample: CD45RA-negative fraction. Receptors were obtained from a man between 18 and 29 years old in good health.

J is TRBJ1-1 and V is TRBV10-3, with 7 bases that match TRBD1. The germline V gene encodes CDR1 ENHRY and CDR2 SYGVKD. The V and J ends lost 1 base and 8 bases, in that order; junction bases with no gene match: 4. This CDR3 has 13 residues. CDR3 amino acids: CAISEWGTAEAFF. The DNA of the CDR3 is TGTGCCATCAGTGAGTGGGGGACAGCAGAAGCTTTCTTT.

V usage is TRBV4-3 and J usage is TRBJ2-1, with D possibly matching TRBD2 (7 bases). This CDR3 comprises 18 residues. Deletions cut 0 bases from V and 1 base from J, with 16 bases between. Looked up from germline, CDR1 is LGHNA and CDR2 is YSLEER. CDR3 in DNA: TGCGCCAGCAGCCAAGATGGGGGGGGCGCGGTATCCTACAATGAGCAGTTCTTC. Amino acid sequence: CASSQDGGGAVSYNEQFF.

The chain uses TRBV23-1 and TRBJ2-6; perhaps TRBD2 as D (5 bases). TRBV23-1 falls under the ORF class, with uncertain function. This CDR3 spans 20 amino acids. Trimming removed 4 bases at V and 1 base at J, with 23 bases between. In DNA form, the CDR3 reads TGCGCCAGCAGTCCTCATAAAAGGGCAGAGAGGGAATCTGGGGCCAACGTCCTGACTTTC. It specifies CASSPHKRAERESGANVLTF.

The CDR3, as DNA: TGTGCCAGTAGTACTCGGTGGGCGAGTGAGACCCAGTACTTC. This translates into CASSTRWASETQYF. The V call is TRBV19, the J call TRBJ2-5; D not resolved. The CDR3 runs to 14 residues. Germline V gives CDR1 LNHDA, CDR2 SQIVND (reference sequence). With 4 bases removed from V and 5 bases from J, the gap between germline ends came to 14 bases.

This clone showed up just a few times. This chain links TRBV6-1 with TRBJ2-3, with D perhaps matching TRBD2 (5 bases). Germline CDR1 is MNHNS and CDR2 is SASEGT. V lost 7 bases and J lost 2, with 10 bases in between. The CDR3 is 13 residues long. The CDR3 DNA reads as TGTGCCAGCAATGAGCGGTTCACAGATACGCAGTATTTT. This encodes CASNERFTDTQYF.

The J gene is TRBJ1-2, the V gene TRBV7-3; 7 nucleotides match TRBD1. V lost 5 bases, J lost 5 bases, and 5 bases stayed unmatched. The length of the CDR3 is 13 residues. Germline-derived CDR1 and CDR2 are SGHTA and FQGTGA. The CDR3 spells CASSQGQLYGYTF. The CDR3 region has the DNA TGTGCCAGCAGCCAGGGACAGTTATATGGCTACACCTTC.

The chain has TRBV27 and TRBJ2-7; D unresolved. Germline assignment: CDR1 MNHEY and CDR2 SMNVEV (reference sequence). V was trimmed by 6 bases and J by 2 bases, leaving 14 bases between them. The CDR3 length is 14 residues. CDR3 sequence (DNA): TGTGCCAGCAGGCCGTTCACCCCTCCCTACGAGCAGTACTTC. This translates into CASRPFTPPYEQYF.

The V and J genes are TRBV7-9 and TRBJ2-4; 7 bases are a match to TRBD1. V shed 4 bases, J shed 1 base, and the junction held 1 base outside the gene matches. The CDR3 totals 14 residues. Per the germline V gene, CDR1 is SEHNR and CDR2 is FQNEAQ (reference sequence). In nucleotides, the CDR3 is TGTGCCAGCAGCTGGACAGGTGCCAAAAACATTCAGTACTTC. It specifies CASSWTGAKNIQYF.

This clone was recorded a few times. V gene TRBV6-1 combines with J gene TRBJ1-1; D not certain. V was pared by 6 bases and J by 1 base, with 9 bases between. This CDR3 has 13 amino acids. Germline V gene data show CDR1 as MNHNS and CDR2 as SASEGT. The CDR3 sequence is CASRGKSNTEAFF. The CDR3 bases are TGTGCCAGCAGGGGGAAGTCGAACACTGAAGCTTTCTTT.

The V gene is TRBV10-1, the J gene TRBJ2-5, with D maybe TRBD2 (6 bases). V lost 4 bases and J lost 3, with 12 bases in between. Germline V gives CDR1 WNHNN, CDR2 SYGVQD (reference sequence). The CDR3 contains 14 residues. CDR3 DNA sequence: TGCGCCAGCAGTGTAGGGAGGCTGGAAGAGACCCAGTACTTC. It specifies CASSVGRLEETQYF.

V gene TRBV7-9 combines with J gene TRBJ2-1; D possibly corresponds to TRBD2 (5 bases). V gave up 4 bases and J gave up 8 bases, with 21 bases separating them. The CDR3 sequence is 16 residues long. Germline-derived CDR1 and CDR2 are SEHNR and FQNEAQ (reference sequence). CDR3 nucleotide sequence: TGTGCCAGCAGCTCCCTCGGTCTATCGATTAGCGATGAGCAGTTCTTC. Its translation is CASSSLGLSISDEQFF.

The chain is built from TRBV9 and TRBJ1-4, with 9 bases fitting TRBD1. The germline CDR1 and CDR2 sequences are SGDLS and YYNGEE. Trimming removed 0 bases from V and 7 bases from J; junction bases left unmatched: 10. This CDR3 comprises 17 residues. CDR3: CASSVGSGQGIGEKLFF. CDR3 nucleotide sequence: TGTGCCAGCAGCGTAGGTTCGGGACAGGGAATCGGTGAAAAACTGTTTTTT. Together with reference TRBV9 and TRBJ1-4, the CDR3 gives the full variable domain: DSGVTQTPKHLITATGQRVTLRCSPRSGDLSVYWYQQSLDQGLQFLIQYYNGEERAKGNILERFSAQQFPDLHSELNLSSLELGDSALYFCASSVGSGQGIGEKLFFGSGTQLSVL.

This chain links TRBV7-2 with TRBJ1-6; no clear D gene. V lost 3 bases to trimming and J lost 10 bases, with 16 bases between them. The germline V gene encodes CDR1 SGHTA and CDR2 FQGNSA. The CDR3 runs to 15 residues. The CDR3 nucleotides read TGTGCCAGCAGCTTGGATTCAGGAGGCTGGTCACCCCTCCACTTT. Its protein product is CASSLDSGGWSPLHF.

This rearrangement joins TRBV2 to TRBJ1-5; D is perhaps TRBD1 (6 bases). V shed 6 bases and J shed 0 bases, with 15 bases lying between them. CDR3 length equals 16 residues. CDR1 is SNHLY and CDR2 is FYNNEI in the germline V gene. CDR3 coding DNA: TGTGCCAGCAGCGCGACAGGCTCGTATAGCAATCAGCCCCAGCATTTT. Protein sequence: CASSATGSYSNQPQHF.

V and J are TRBV7-2 and TRBJ2-7; 7 bases fit TRBD2. CDR1 and CDR2 (germline): SGHTA, FQGNSA. J gave up 2 bases and V 5 bases, and 3 bases lay outside the gene matches. This CDR3 has 13 residues. The CDR3: CASSTLAAYEQYF. In DNA, the CDR3 is TGTGCCAGCAGCACCCTAGCGGCCTACGAGCAGTACTTC.

This clone was seen a handful of times. The sample carries other DNA sequences with the same CDR3. V gene TRBV6-5 combines with J gene TRBJ2-3; no definite D call. The V end was cut by 3 bases, the J end by 2 bases, with 6 bases between. The germline V gene has CDR1 MNHEY and CDR2 SVGAGI. The CDR3 runs 13 residues. The CDR3 region has the DNA TGTGCCAGCAGTTATACAGACACAGATACGCAGTATTTT. Translating it yields CASSYTDTDTQYF.

This clone was seen a few times. This chain joins TRBV30 and TRBJ2-3; 11 nucleotides line up with TRBD2. CDR3 size: 15 residues. V lost 3 bases and J lost 8; bases outside the gene matches: 10. Germline CDR1 is GTSNPN and CDR2 is SVGIG (reference sequence). Here the CDR3 reads CAWSPELAGGSTQYF. In DNA, the CDR3 is TGTGCCTGGAGCCCCGAGCTAGCGGGGGGAAGTACGCAGTATTTT.

The rearrangement uses TRBV21-1 and TRBJ2-5; the tabulated D call, TRBD2, remains unverified against the DNA. TRBV21-1 is recorded as a pseudogene. CDR3 length: 16 amino acids. CDR3 protein: CASRKGATSGQETQYF. In nucleotides, the CDR3 is TGTGCCAGCAGAAAAGGTGCGACTAGCGGTCAAGAGACCCAGTACTTC.

The chain has TRBV6-5 and TRBJ2-5, with 7 bases aligning to TRBD1. This CDR3 spans 15 amino acids. V trimming: 5 bases; J trimming: 1 base; junction bases outside the gene matches: 7. Looked up from germline, CDR1 is MNHEY and CDR2 is SVGAGI. The CDR3 DNA sequence: TGTGCCAGCAGTACGGGACAGAGGCTCCAAGAGACCCAGTACTTC. This encodes CASSTGQRLQETQYF.

The chain links TRBV10-3 to TRBJ1-1; D remains ambiguous. The CDR3 consists of 11 residues. CDR1 is ENHRY, CDR2 SYGVKD, per germline. V was clipped by 2 bases and J by 5 bases, with 3 bases between them. CDR3 loop: CAISEATEAFF. CDR3 nucleotide sequence: TGTGCCATCAGTGAGGCTACTGAAGCTTTCTTT.

About this clone itself: Different DNA sequences within this sample yield the same CDR3. V is TRBV4-2 and J is TRBJ2-7, with 8 bases fitting TRBD1. The CDR3 consists of 15 residues. Germline assignment: CDR1 LGHNA and CDR2 YNFKEQ. V lost 2 bases and J lost 0; bases outside the gene matches: 3. In DNA form, the CDR3 reads TGTGCCAGCAGCCAATTCGACAGGGGCTCCTACGAGCAGTACTTC. This sequence encodes CASSQFDRGSYEQYF.

V and J are TRBV11-3 and TRBJ1-4; D unresolved. V dropped 5 bases and J dropped 0 bases, with 13 bases sitting between them. This CDR3 region has 16 residues. Germline-derived CDR1 and CDR2 are SGHNT and YENEEA. The chain's CDR3 is CASSRRTDTTNEKLFF. The CDR3 bases are TGTGCCAGCAGCCGACGGACGGATACAACTAATGAAAAACTGTTTTTT. The variable domain in full, completed from reference TRBV11-3 and TRBJ1-4, reads EAGVVQSPRYKIIEKKQPVAFWCNPISGHNTLYWYLQNLGQGPELLIRYENEEAVDDSQLPKDRFSAERLKGVDSTLKIQPAELGDSAVYLCASSRRTDTTNEKLFFGSGTQLSVL.

Note on this clone: The sample has other DNA sequences that encode this CDR3 too. The chain is built from TRBV7-9 and TRBJ2-2, with D possibly matching TRBD1 (6 bases). Germline V gene sequence: CDR1 SEHNR, CDR2 FQNEAQ (reference sequence). The CDR3 runs 14 residues. V lost 1 base to trimming and J lost 4 bases, with 7 bases between them. The DNA of the CDR3 is TGTGCCAGCAGCTTAGACAGGGCCACCGGGGAGCTGTTTTTT. Protein sequence: CASSLDRATGELFF.

The V gene is TRBV18, the J gene TRBJ2-7; 11 positions match TRBD1. Looked up from germline, CDR1 is KGHSH and CDR2 is LQKENI. This CDR3 region has 15 residues. The V segment lost 4 bases and the J segment 2 bases; nucleotides outside the gene matches: 4. The CDR3 is CASSLTGQGAYEQYF. CDR3 in DNA: TGTGCCAGCTCACTAACGGGACAGGGGGCCTACGAGCAGTACTTC.

The chain carries TRBV9 and TRBJ1-2; 12 nucleotides align to TRBD1. V was clipped by 1 base and J by 4 bases; unmatched bases: 5. The CDR3 loop spans 16 amino acids. Germline V gene sequence: CDR1 SGDLS, CDR2 YYNGEE. CDR3 nucleotide sequence: TGTGCCAGCAGCGTAAGGGACAGGGGGCGTCCCTATGGCTACACCTTC. Amino acid sequence: CASSVRDRGRPYGYTF.